Listed below are T cell receptor beta chains from one sample, sequenced in a study of cytomegalovirus exposure and HLA in healthy donors. The repertoire was sequenced with immunoSEQ multiplex PCR; TCRdb's copy has only in-frame clones and lacks some. The table has roughly 100,000 clones, roughly 79% seen once. Sequencing input: PBMCs. The source is a man aged 55 to 70 in good health and CMV-seropositive. Both conserved end residues are part of each CDR3. A D gene is named only where the DNA matches it firmly. Clone sizes are given selectively: once, few, many, or a class where the clone is expanded.

size,J,D,V,CDR3,DNA
.,TRBJ2-2,.,TRBV9,CASSVDPSTGELFF,TGTGCCAGCAGCGTAGACCCCAGCACCGGGGAGCTGTTTTTT
.,TRBJ1-2,.,TRBV15,CATSTDSYGYTF,TGTGCCACCAGCACTGACAGCTATGGCTACACCTTC
.,TRBJ2-5,.,TRBV19,CASSGAGGIETQYF,TGTGCCAGTAGTGGGGCTGGGGGGATCGAGACCCAGTACTTC
.,TRBJ1-1,.,TRBV7-9,CASNDRNTEAFF,TGTGCCAGCAACGACAGGAACACTGAAGCTTTCTTT
few,TRBJ1-1,TRBD1,TRBV29-1,CSARWQGGTEAFF,TGCAGCGCTCGTTGGCAGGGGGGCACTGAAGCTTTCTTT
.,TRBJ1-1,.,TRBV5-1,CASSLGGGRGTEAFF,TGCGCCAGCAGCTTGGGAGGGGGACGGGGCACTGAAGCTTTCTTT
.,TRBJ1-4,.,TRBV7-8,CASSHTSTNEKLFF,TGTGCCAGCAGCCATACTTCAACTAATGAAAAACTGTTTTTT
.,TRBJ2-7,.,TRBV19,CASSIVRGSYEQYF,TGTGCCAGTAGTATAGTTCGGGGGTCCTACGAGCAGTACTTC
.,TRBJ2-1,.,TRBV11-3,CASSNYREGVGQFF,TGTGCCAGCAGCAACTACAGGGAAGGGGTCGGGCAGTTCTTC
.,TRBJ2-1,.,TRBV15,CATSRGTVGEQFF,TGTGCCACCAGCAGAGGGACAGTGGGTGAGCAGTTCTTC
.,TRBJ2-1,TRBD2,TRBV4-2,CASSPRGDKYNEQFF,TGTGCCAGCAGCCCGCGGGGGGATAAGTACAATGAGCAGTTCTTC
.,TRBJ2-1,TRBD1,TRBV19,CASSPGDSDEQFF,TGTGCCTCCTCACCCGGGGACAGCGATGAGCAGTTCTTC
.,TRBJ2-7,.,TRBV27,CASSLLDSFAEQYF,TGTGCCAGCAGCCTCCTGGACAGCTTCGCCGAGCAGTACTTC
.,TRBJ2-3,TRBD2,TRBV2,CASSGLARTDTQYF,TGTGCCAGCAGTGGACTAGCGCGCACAGATACGCAGTATTTT
.,TRBJ1-2,TRBD1,TRBV7-9,CSSSLAGTGNTDSSRGYTF,TGTTCCAGCAGCTTAGCGGGGACAGGGAACACCGATAGCTCCCGGGGCTACACCTTC
.,TRBJ2-5,TRBD2,TRBV9,CASSPISSGGAETQYF,TGTGCCAGCAGCCCGATTTCTAGCGGGGGTGCTGAGACCCAGTACTTC
few,TRBJ1-6,.,TRBV18,CASSPRDLRNSPLHF,TGTGCCAGCTCACCCAGGGATCTGAGGAATTCACCCCTCCACTTT
.,TRBJ1-2,.,TRBV6-1,CASSEGRGYGYTF,TGTGCCAGCAGTGAAGGGAGAGGCTATGGCTACACCTTC
.,TRBJ1-5,.,TRBV15,CATSRGAENNQPQHF,TGTGCCACCAGCAGAGGGGCAGAAAACAATCAGCCCCAGCATTTT
.,TRBJ1-3,.,TRBV5-4,CASSLVGSGNTIYF,TGTGCCAGCAGCTTAGTCGGCTCTGGAAACACCATATATTTT
.,TRBJ1-5,TRBD1,TRBV10-3,CAISESPGQHNQPQHF,TGTGCCATCAGTGAGTCGCCGGGACAGCACAATCAGCCCCAGCATTTT
.,TRBJ2-5,TRBD2,TRBV7-8,CASSESGLAGGPIQETQYF,TGTGCCAGCAGCGAGTCCGGGCTAGCGGGGGGGCCCATACAAGAGACCCAGTACTTC
.,TRBJ1-1,TRBD1,TRBV5-1,CASSTGTGEAEAFF,TGCGCCAGCAGCACCGGAACAGGGGAGGCTGAAGCTTTCTTT
.,TRBJ2-7,.,TRBV6-5,CASFHRSSYEQYF,TGTGCCAGCTTTCACAGGAGCTCCTACGAGCAGTACTTC
few,TRBJ2-5,.,TRBV20-1,CSAFDSETQYF,TGCAGTGCTTTCGACAGCGAGACCCAGTACTTC
.,TRBJ1-5,TRBD1,TRBV5-6,CASSWTGQANQPQHF,TGTGCCAGCAGCTGGACAGGACAGGCCAATCAGCCCCAGCATTTT
.,TRBJ2-7,.,TRBV7-9,CASSPRGYGYEQYF,TGTGCCAGCAGCCCAAGGGGGTACGGTTACGAGCAGTACTTC
.,TRBJ1-5,.,TRBV27,CASSPAEGLGNQPQHF,TGTGCCAGCAGTCCCGCGGAGGGCCTCGGCAATCAGCCCCAGCATTTT
.,TRBJ1-2,.,TRBV7-8,CASSFPGTYGYTF,TGTGCCAGCAGCTTTCCGGGAACCTATGGCTACACCTTC
.,TRBJ2-1,TRBD2,TRBV6-4,CASSRGGNEQFF,TGTGCCAGTTCCCGCGGGGGAAATGAGCAGTTCTTC
.,TRBJ2-7,TRBD2,TRBV4-3,CASSHTGGQYEQYF,TGCGCCAGCAGCCACACGGGAGGACAATACGAGCAGTACTTC
.,TRBJ1-2,TRBD1,TRBV5-1,CASSVVSGTGDYGYTF,TGCGCCAGCAGCGTGGTGTCCGGGACAGGGGATTATGGCTACACCTTC
.,TRBJ1-5,.,TRBV5-4,CASSGGERRGGQPQHF,TGTGCCAGCAGCGGGGGGGAGAGGAGGGGAGGTCAGCCCCAGCATTTT
.,TRBJ2-5,TRBD1,TRBV11-2,CASSKTGGERETQYF,TGTGCCAGCAGCAAGACAGGGGGCGAGAGAGAGACCCAGTACTTC
.,TRBJ1-6,.,TRBV4-1,CASSQEVGLGPPLHF,TGCGCCAGCAGCCAAGAAGTGGGCCTTGGGCCACCCCTCCACTTT
.,TRBJ2-7,TRBD1,TRBV7-2,CASSWLGQGAPEQYF,TGTGCCAGCAGCTGGCTCGGACAGGGGGCGCCTGAGCAGTACTTC
.,TRBJ2-1,.,TRBV18,CASSPVLAGAGEQFF,TGTGCCAGCTCACCAGTTCTTGCGGGGGCGGGTGAGCAGTTCTTC